The 8 T cell receptor beta chains listed next were all sequenced from one sample in a study of OX40 agonist ivuxolimab in advanced cancers. Profiling relied on immunoSEQ multiplex PCR, and the TCRdb table lists in-frame clones only, not all of them. Of about 89,000 clones listed, about 88% were seen once; the top ten hold 0.25% to 0.3%. Sequenced here: CD4+ or CD8+ T cells sorted from blood, sampled in a trial of the OX40 agonist ivuxolimab. These receptors originate from an adult with an advanced solid tumor such as melanoma, head and neck, liver or kidney cancer.

The rearrangement uses TRBV4-1 and TRBJ1-6, with no clear D. Deletions cut 1 base from V and 1 base from J, with 8 bases between. The CDR3 is made up of 16 amino acids. Per the germline V gene, CDR1 is MGHRA and CDR2 is YSYEKL. The CDR3 is CASSQVVFSYNSPLHF. For the CDR3, the DNA is TGCGCCAGCAGCCAAGTGGTATTTTCCTATAATTCACCCCTCCACTTT.

CDR3 sequence (DNA): TGTGCCAGCAGCGTAGCCAGCGGGGGGGCGAATCGCAATGAGCAGTTCTTC. Translated: CASSVASGGANRNEQFF. J is TRBJ2-1 and V is TRBV9; 10 positions match TRBD2. The V segment lost 0 bases and the J segment 6 bases; nucleotides outside the gene matches: 9. The V gene's germline CDR1 is SGDLS and CDR2 YYNGEE. CDR3 length equals 17 residues. Filled out from reference TRBV9 and TRBJ2-1, the complete variable domain reads DSGVTQTPKHLITATGQRVTLRCSPRSGDLSVYWYQQSLDQGLQFLIQYYNGEERAKGNILERFSAQQFPDLHSELNLSSLELGDSALYFCASSVASGGANRNEQFFGPGTRLTVL.

The count of this clone is one. V is TRBV5-4 and J is TRBJ1-5; D is undetermined. This CDR3 has 13 amino acids. Trimming removed 4 bases at V and 5 bases at J, with 10 bases between. CDR1 and CDR2 from the germline V gene are SGHNT and YYREEE (reference sequence). The CDR3 nucleotides read TGTGCCAGCAGCCCCGGCCGAGATCAGCCCCAGCATTTT. The encoded protein is CASSPGRDQPQHF.

The chain couples TRBV20-1 to TRBJ2-3, with D unresolved. This CDR3 contains 11 residues. CDR1 DFQATT and CDR2 SNEGSKA come from the germline V gene (reference sequence). V lost 2 bases to trimming and J lost 6 bases, with 6 bases between them. Written as DNA, the CDR3 is TGCAGTGCTAGAAGTTCGGATACGCAGTATTTT. It yields the protein CSARSSDTQYF.

The chain is built from TRBV7-2 and TRBJ1-1; no clear D. The CDR3 length is 12 residues. The ends were cut back, 6 bases at V and 5 bases at J, with 10 bases in the middle. CDR1 SGHTA and CDR2 FQGNSA come from the germline V gene. In nucleotides, the CDR3 is TGTGCCAGCAGTTGGGGAGGGACTGAAGCTTTCTTT. Protein sequence: CASSWGGTEAFF.

The chain recombines TRBV5-1 with TRBJ2-1, with D tentatively TRBD2 (6 bases). The CDR3 sequence is 16 residues long. V was clipped by 4 bases and J by 0 bases, with 14 bases between them. The germline V gene encodes CDR1 SGHRS and CDR2 YFSETQ. The CDR3 nucleotides read TGCGCCAGCAGCCCGGGACTGATGAACTCCTACAATGAGCAGTTCTTC. Amino acids: CASSPGLMNSYNEQFF.

The gene calls are TRBV5-1 and TRBJ2-1, with 7 bases that match TRBD1. With 4 bases clipped from V and 0 bases from J, the junction kept 4 bases outside the gene matches. The CDR3 spans 15 residues. Germline CDR1 reads SGHRS; CDR2 reads YFSETQ. The CDR3 region is CASSRDSSSYNEQFF. The CDR3 bases are TGCGCCAGCAGCCGGGACAGTAGCTCCTACAATGAGCAGTTCTTC.

The chain employs TRBV19 and TRBJ1-5, with a possible D match to TRBD1 (5 bases). The CDR3 spans 15 residues. The germline V and J ends were trimmed by 10 bases and 2 bases, with 18 bases remaining between them. From germline, CDR1 is LNHDA and CDR2 SQIVND (reference sequence). The chain's CDR3 is CATLKQGSGNQPQHF. CDR3 coding DNA: TGTGCCACCCTTAAGCAGGGAAGTGGCAATCAGCCCCAGCATTTT.